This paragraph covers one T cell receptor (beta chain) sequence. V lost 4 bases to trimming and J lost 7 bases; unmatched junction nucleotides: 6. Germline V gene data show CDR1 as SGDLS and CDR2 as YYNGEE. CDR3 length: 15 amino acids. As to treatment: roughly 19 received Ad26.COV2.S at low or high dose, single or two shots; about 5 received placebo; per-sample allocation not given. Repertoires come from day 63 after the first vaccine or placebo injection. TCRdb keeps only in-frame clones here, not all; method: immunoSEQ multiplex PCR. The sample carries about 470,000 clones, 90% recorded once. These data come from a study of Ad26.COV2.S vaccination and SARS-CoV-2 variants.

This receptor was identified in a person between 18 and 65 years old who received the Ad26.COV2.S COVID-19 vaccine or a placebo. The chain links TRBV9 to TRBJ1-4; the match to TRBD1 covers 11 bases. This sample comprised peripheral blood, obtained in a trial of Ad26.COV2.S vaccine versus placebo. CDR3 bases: TGTGCCAGCAGCTCGCGGACAGGGGGCAGTGAAAAACTGTTTTTT. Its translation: CASSSRTGGSEKLFF. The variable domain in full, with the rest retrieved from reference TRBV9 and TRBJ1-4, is DSGVTQTPKHLITATGQRVTLRCSPRSGDLSVYWYQQSLDQGLQFLIQYYNGEERAKGNILERFSAQQFPDLHSELNLSSLELGDSALYFCASSSRTGGSEKLFFGSGTQLSVL.